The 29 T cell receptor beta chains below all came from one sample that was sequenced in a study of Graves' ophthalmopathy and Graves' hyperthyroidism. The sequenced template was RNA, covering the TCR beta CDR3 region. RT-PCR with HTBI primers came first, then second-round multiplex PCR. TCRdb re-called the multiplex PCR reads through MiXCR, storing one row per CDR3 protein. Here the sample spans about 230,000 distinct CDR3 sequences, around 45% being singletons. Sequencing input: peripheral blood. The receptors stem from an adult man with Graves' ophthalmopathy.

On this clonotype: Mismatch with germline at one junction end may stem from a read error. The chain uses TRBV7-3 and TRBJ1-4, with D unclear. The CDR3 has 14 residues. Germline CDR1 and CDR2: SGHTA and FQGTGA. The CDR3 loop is CASSIPTREEKLFF. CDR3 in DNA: TGCGCCAGCAGTATCCCCACCCGGGAGGAAAAACTGTTTTTT.

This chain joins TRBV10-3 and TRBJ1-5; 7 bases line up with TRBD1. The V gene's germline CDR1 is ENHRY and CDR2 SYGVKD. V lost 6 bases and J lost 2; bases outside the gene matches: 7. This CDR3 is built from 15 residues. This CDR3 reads CAIRKTGQGNQPQHF. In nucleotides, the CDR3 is TGTGCCATCAGAAAGACAGGGCAGGGCAATCAGCCCCAGCATTTT.

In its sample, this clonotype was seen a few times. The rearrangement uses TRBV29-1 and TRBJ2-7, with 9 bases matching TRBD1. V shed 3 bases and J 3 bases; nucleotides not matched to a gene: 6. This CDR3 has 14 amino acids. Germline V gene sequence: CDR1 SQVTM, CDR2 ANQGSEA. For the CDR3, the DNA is TGCAGCGTTGAGGGCCGGGACAGGGACTACGAGCAGTACTTC. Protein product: CSVEGRDRDYEQYF.

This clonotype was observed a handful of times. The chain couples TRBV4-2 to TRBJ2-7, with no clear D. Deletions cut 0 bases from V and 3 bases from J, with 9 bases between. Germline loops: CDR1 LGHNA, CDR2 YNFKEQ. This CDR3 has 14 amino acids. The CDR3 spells CASSQDGSGYEQYF. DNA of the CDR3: TGTGCCAGCAGCCAAGACGGATCCGGCTACGAGCAGTACTTC.

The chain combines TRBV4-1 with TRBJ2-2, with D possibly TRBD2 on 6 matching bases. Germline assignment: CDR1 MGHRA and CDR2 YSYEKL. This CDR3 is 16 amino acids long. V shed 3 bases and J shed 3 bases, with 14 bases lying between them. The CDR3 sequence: CASSHRRLADTGELFF. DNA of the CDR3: TGCGCCAGCAGCCATAGACGCTTAGCGGACACCGGGGAGCTGTTTTTT.

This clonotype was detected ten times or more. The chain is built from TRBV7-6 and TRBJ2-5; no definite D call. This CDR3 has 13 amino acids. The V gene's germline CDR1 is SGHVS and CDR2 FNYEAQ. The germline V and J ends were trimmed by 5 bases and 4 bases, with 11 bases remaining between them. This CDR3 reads CASSGRQVETQYF. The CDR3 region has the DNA TGTGCCAGCAGCGGACGACAAGTAGAGACCCAGTACTTC.

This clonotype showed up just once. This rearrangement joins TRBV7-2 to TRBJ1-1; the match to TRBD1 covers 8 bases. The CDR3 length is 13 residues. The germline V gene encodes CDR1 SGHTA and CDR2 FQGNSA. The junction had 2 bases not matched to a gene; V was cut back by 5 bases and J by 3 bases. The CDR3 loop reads CASSTTGDTEAFF. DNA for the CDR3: TGTGCCAGCAGCACGACAGGGGACACTGAAGCTTTCTTT. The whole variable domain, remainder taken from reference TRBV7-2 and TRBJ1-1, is GAGVSQSPSNKVTEKGKDVELRCDPISGHTALYWYRQSLGQGLEFLIYFQGNSAPDKSGLPSDRFSAERTGGSVSTLTIQRTQQEDSAVYLCASSTTGDTEAFFGQGTRLTVV.

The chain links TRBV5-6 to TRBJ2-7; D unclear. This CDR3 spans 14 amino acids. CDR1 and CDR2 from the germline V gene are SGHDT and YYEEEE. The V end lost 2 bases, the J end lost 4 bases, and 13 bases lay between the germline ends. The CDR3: CASSFRRGVYEQYF. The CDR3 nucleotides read TGTGCCAGCAGCTTTAGGCGTGGAGTTTACGAGCAGTACTTC.

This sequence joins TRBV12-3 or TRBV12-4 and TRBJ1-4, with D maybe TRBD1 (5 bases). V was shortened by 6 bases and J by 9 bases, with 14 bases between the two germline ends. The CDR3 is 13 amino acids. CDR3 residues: CASSPGPRQKLFF. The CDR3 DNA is TGTGCCAGCAGCCCAGGGCCGAGGCAAAAACTGTTTTTT.

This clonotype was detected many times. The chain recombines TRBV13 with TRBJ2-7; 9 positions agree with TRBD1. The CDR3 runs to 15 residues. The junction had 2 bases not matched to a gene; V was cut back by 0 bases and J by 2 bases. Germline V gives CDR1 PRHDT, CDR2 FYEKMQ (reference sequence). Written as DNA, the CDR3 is TGTGCCAGCAGCTTAGGGGACAGGGGAACCTACGAGCAGTACTTC. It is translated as CASSLGDRGTYEQYF.

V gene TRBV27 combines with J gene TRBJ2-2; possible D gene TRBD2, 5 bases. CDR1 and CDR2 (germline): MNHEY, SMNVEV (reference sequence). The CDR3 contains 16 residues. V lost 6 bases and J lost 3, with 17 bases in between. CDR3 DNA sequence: TGTGCCAGCAGCCTCATAGGGTTGAGGGACACCGGGGAGCTGTTTTTT. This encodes CASSLIGLRDTGELFF.

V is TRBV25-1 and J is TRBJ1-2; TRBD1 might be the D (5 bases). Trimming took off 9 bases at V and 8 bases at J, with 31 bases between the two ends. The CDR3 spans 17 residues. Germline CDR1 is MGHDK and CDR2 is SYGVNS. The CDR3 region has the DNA TGTGCCAGTAGTCTCCGGAGCGGGGGACTATATGAAGACGGCTACACCTTC. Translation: CASSLRSGGLYEDGYTF.

Here the CDR3 DNA reads TGTGCCAGCAGCCCGACTAGCGAAACCCCCGACGAGCAGTACTTC. Translation: CASSPTSETPDEQYF. V usage is TRBV9 and J usage is TRBJ2-7; 8 nucleotides align to TRBD2. CDR1 and CDR2 from the germline V gene are SGDLS and YYNGEE. This CDR3 is built from 15 residues. V lost 4 bases to trimming and J lost 5 bases; unmatched junction nucleotides: 11.

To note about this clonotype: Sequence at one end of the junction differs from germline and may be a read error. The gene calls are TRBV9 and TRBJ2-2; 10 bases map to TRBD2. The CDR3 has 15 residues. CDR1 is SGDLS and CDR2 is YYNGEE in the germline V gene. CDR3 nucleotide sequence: TGTGCCAGCAGCCATGGAAGGGGGCCTAGCGGGGGGCTGTTTTTT. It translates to CASSHGRGPSGGLFF.

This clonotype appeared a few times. The CDR3: CASSGHDRVDSPLHF. In DNA, the CDR3 is TGTGCCAGCAGTGGTCACGACAGGGTGGATTCACCCCTCCACTTT. This sequence joins TRBV9 and TRBJ1-6; 7 bases match TRBD1. Germline V gene sequence: CDR1 SGDLS, CDR2 YYNGEE. This CDR3 is 15 amino acids long. V shed 5 bases and J 8 bases; nucleotides not matched to a gene: 10.

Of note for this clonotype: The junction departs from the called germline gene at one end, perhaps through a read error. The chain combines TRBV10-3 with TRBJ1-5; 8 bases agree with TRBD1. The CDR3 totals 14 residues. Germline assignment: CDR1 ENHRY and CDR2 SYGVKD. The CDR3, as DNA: TGTGCCAGCAGTCCCGGACAGGGTGGGGAGCCCCAGCATTTT. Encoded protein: CASSPGQGGEPQHF.

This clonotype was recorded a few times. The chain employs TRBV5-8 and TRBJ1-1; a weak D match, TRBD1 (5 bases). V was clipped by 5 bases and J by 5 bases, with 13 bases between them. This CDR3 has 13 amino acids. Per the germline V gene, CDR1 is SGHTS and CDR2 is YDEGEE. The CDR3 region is CASREQWGTEAFF. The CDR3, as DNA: TGTGCCAGCAGAGAACAATGGGGGACTGAAGCTTTCTTT.

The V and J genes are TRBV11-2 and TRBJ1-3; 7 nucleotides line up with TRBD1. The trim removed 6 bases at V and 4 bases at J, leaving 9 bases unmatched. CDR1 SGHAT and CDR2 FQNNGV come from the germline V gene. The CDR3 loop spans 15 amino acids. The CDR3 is CASSGNDRAGNTIYF. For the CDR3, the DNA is TGTGCCAGCAGTGGGAACGACAGGGCAGGAAACACCATATATTTT. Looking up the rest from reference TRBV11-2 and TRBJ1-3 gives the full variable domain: EAGVAQSPRYKIIEKRQSVAFWCNPISGHATLYWYQQILGQGPKLLIQFQNNGVVDDSQLPKDRFSAERLKGVDSTLKIQPAKLEDSAVYLCASSGNDRAGNTIYFGEGSWLTVV.

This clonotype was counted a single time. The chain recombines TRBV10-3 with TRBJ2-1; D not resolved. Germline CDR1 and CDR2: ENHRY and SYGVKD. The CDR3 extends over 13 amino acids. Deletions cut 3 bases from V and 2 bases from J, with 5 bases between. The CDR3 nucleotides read TGTGCCATCAGTGACACTACCTACAATGAGCAGTTCTTC. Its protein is CAISDTTYNEQFF.

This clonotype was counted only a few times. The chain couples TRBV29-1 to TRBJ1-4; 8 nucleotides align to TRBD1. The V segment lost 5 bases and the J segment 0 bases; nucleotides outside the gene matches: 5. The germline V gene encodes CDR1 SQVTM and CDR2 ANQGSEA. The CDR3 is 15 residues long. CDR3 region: CSVRQGYATNEKLFF. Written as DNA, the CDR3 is TGCAGCGTTAGACAGGGGTATGCAACTAATGAAAAACTGTTTTTT.

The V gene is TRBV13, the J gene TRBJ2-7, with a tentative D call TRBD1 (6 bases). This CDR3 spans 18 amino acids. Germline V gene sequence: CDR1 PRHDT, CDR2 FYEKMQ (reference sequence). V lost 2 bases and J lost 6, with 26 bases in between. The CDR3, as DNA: TGTGCCAGCAGCTTAAGGACAGCGGTCAGAGCGCTACCTGCCGAGCAGTACTTC. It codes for CASSLRTAVRALPAEQYF.

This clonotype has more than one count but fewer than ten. CDR3 sequence (DNA): TGTGCCACCAGCAAGGTCGGGCCAGAAACCTCCTACGAGCAGTACTTC. The encoded protein is CATSKVGPETSYEQYF. The J gene is TRBJ2-7, the V gene TRBV15; no firm D call. The CDR3 sequence is 16 residues long. The germline V gene encodes CDR1 LNHNV and CDR2 YYDKDF (reference sequence). Trimming pared 4 bases from V and 0 bases from J, leaving 16 bases between.

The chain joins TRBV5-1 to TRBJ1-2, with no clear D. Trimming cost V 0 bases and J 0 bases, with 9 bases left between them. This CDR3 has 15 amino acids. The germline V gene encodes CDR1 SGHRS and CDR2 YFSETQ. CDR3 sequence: CASSLDGWSNYGYTF. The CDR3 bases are TGCGCCAGCAGCTTGGACGGGTGGTCTAACTATGGCTACACCTTC.

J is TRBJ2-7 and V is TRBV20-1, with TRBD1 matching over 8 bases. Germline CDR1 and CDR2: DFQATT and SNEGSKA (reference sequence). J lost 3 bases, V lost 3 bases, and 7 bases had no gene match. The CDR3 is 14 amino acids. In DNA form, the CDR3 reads TGCAGTGCTAGTTGGCAGGGGGCCAGCTACGAGCAGTACTTC. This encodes CSASWQGASYEQYF.

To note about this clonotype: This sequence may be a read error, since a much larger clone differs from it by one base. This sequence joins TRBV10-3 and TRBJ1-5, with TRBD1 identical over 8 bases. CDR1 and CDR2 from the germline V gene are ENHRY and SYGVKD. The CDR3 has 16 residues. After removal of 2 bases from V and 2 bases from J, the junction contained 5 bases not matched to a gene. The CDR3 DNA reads TGTGCCATCAGTGAGGCGGACAGGGATGGCAATCAGCCCCAGCATTTT. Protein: CAISEADRDGNQPQHF.

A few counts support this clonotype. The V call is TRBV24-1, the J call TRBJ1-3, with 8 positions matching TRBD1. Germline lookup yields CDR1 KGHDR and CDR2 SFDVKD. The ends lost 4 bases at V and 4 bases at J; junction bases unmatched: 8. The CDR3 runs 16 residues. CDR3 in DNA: TGTGCCACCAGTGAAGGACAGGGTCCACGGGGAAACACCATATATTTT. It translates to CATSEGQGPRGNTIYF.

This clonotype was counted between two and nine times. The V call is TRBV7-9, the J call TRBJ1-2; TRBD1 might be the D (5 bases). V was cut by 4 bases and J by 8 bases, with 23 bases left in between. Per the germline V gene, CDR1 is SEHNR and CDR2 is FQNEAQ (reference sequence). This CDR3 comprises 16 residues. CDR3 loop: CASSSPLWDPKGGYTF. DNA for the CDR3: TGTGCCAGCAGCTCTCCGTTGTGGGACCCTAAAGGCGGCTACACCTTC. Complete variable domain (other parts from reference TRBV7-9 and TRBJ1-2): DTGVSQNPRHKITKRGQNVTFRCDPISEHNRLYWYRQTLGQGPEFLTYFQNEAQLEKSRLLSDRFSAERPKGSFSTLEIQRTEQGDSAMYLCASSSPLWDPKGGYTFGSGTRLTVV.

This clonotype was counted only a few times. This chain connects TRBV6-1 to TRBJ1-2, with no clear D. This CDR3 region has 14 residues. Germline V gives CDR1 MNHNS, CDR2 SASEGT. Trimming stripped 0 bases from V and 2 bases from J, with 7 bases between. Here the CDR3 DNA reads TGTGCCAGCAGTGAAGCAGCAGAGAACTATGGCTACACCTTC. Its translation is CASSEAAENYGYTF.

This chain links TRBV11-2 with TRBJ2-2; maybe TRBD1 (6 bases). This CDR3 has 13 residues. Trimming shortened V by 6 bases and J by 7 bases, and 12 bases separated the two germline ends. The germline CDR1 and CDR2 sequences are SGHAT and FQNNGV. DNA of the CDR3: TGTGCCAGCAGACAGGGAAGAGGCGGGGAGCTGTTTTTT. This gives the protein CASRQGRGGELFF.